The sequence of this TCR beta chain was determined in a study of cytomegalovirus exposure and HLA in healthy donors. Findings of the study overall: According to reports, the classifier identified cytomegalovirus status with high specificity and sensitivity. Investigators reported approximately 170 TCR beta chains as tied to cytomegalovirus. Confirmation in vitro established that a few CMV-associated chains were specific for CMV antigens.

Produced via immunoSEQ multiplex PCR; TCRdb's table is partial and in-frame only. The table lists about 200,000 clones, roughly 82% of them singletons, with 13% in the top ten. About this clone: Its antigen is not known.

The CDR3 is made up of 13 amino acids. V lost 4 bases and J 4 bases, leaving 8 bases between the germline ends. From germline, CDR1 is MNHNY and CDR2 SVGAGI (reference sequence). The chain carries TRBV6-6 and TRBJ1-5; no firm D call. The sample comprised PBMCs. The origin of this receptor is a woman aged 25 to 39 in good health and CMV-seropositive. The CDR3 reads CASSSEKNQPQHF. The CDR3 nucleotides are TGTGCCAGCAGTTCGGAGAAAAATCAGCCCCAGCATTTT.